This TCR beta chain was found in a study of blood T cell repertoires in COVID-19. Study summary: PBMCs, B-cell-depleted T cells, or T cells provided the cDNA or gDNA that made up the material.

The repertoire was sequenced with immunoSEQ multiplex PCR; TCRdb's copy has only in-frame clones and lacks some. The sample includes about 170,000 clones, roughly 90% of them seen just once. The germline V gene has CDR1 MDHEN and CDR2 SYDVKM. Unmatched junction bases numbered 3, after V lost 6 bases and J lost 0 bases. This CDR3 is 14 amino acids long. The receptor's source is a human donor with acute COVID-19. The donor label of this sample is uncertain. The sequencing input was PBMCs or T cells enriched from blood (not recorded which). The chain employs TRBV28 and TRBJ1-1, with 8 positions matching TRBD1. The CDR3 DNA follows: TGTGCCAGCAGGGTGGACAGGGTGAACACTGAAGCTTTCTTT. Its protein is CASRVDRVNTEAFF.